These T cell receptor beta chains were read from a single sample in a study of vaccination effects on CD4 cells after COVID-19. These receptors' targets are unknown. Here immunoSEQ multiplex PCR was the method, and the copy in TCRdb shows in-frame clones only, minus some. The sample shows around 30,000 clones, over 60% of them seen only once. Sequences were derived from CD4+ T cells from PBMCs cultured with SARS-CoV-2 spike peptides, sampled after COVID-19 vaccination. The source is a human donor who received a COVID-19 vaccine. The CDR3 runs from the conserved cysteine through the conserved F or W. Each record gives: J gene, CDR3 length, V gene, D gene, clone size, CDR3 protein, CDR3 DNA. A D gene is named only where the DNA matches it firmly. Size is stated for part of the rows, as once, few or many counts, or as a class when the clone is expanded.

TRBJ2-7 17 TRBV2 TRBD1 few CASSLPRAGTGGYEQYF TGTGCCAGCAGCCTTCCCCGTGCCGGGACAGGGGGCTACGAGCAGTACTTC
TRBJ2-5 16 TRBV10-3 TRBD2 - CAISDLSGGAGETQYF TGTGCCATCAGTGACCTCAGCGGGGGGGCCGGAGAGACCCAGTACTTC
TRBJ1-5 15 TRBV2 TRBD1 - CASSGWDRNNQPQHF TGTGCCAGCAGTGGATGGGACAGAAACAATCAGCCCCAGCATTTT
TRBJ2-2 16 TRBV27 - - CASSLTKAGVTGELFF TGTGCCAGCAGTCTAACTAAAGCGGGTGTCACCGGGGAGCTGTTTTTT
TRBJ2-5 19 TRBV7-9 TRBD2 medium-sized CASSSGLAGGPGFQETQYF TGTGCCAGCAGCTCAGGACTAGCGGGAGGGCCGGGGTTTCAAGAGACCCAGTACTTC
TRBJ1-2 14 TRBV2 - - CASSDQGMGYGYTF TGTGCCAGCAGTGACCAGGGTATGGGGTATGGCTACACCTTC
TRBJ2-3 14 TRBV6-1 TRBD2 once CASSEGTSVDTQYF TGTGCCAGCAGTGAGGGGACTAGCGTGGATACGCAGTATTTT
TRBJ2-3 17 TRBV5-4 - - CASSKITTPSSTDTQYF TGTGCCAGCAGCAAGATCACGACTCCGTCTAGCACAGATACGCAGTATTTT
TRBJ2-1 21 TRBV18 TRBD2 - CASSPSLWTGPLAGRYKGQFF TGTGCCAGCTCACCTTCACTGTGGACAGGGCCACTAGCGGGACGCTACAAGGGGCAGTTCTTC
TRBJ1-2 11 TRBV2 - - CASSVQVGYTF TGTGCCAGCAGTGTGCAGGTGGGCTACACCTTC
TRBJ2-5 15 TRBV6-5 TRBD2 - CASQDLRGIQETQYF TGTGCCAGCCAAGATCTGCGGGGGATCCAAGAGACCCAGTACTTC
TRBJ2-5 13 TRBV7-2 - - CASSGSALETQYF TGTGCCAGCAGCGGGTCGGCTCTGGAGACCCAGTACTTC
TRBJ1-3 15 TRBV14 - few CASSLRSSSGNTIYF TGTGCCAGCAGCCTGCGGTCGAGCTCTGGAAACACCATATATTTT
TRBJ2-5 15 TRBV19 TRBD1 - CASSRGTGIQETQYF TGTGCCAGTAGTAGGGGGACAGGGATCCAAGAGACCCAGTACTTC
TRBJ1-6 14 TRBV11-3 - - CASSLAGVNSPLHF TGTGCCAGCAGCTTGGCAGGGGTTAATTCACCCCTCCACTTT